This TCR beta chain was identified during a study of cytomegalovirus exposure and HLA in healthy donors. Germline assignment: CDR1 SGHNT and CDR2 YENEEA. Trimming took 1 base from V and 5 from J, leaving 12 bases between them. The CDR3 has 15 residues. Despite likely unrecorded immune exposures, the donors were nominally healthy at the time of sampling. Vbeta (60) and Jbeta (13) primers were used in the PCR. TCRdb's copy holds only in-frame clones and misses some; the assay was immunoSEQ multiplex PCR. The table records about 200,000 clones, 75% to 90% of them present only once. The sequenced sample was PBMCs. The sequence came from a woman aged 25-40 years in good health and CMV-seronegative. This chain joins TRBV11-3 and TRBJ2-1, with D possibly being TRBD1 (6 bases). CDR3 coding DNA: TGTGCCAGCAGCTTAGTGGGCCAGGGGAACAATGAGCAGTTCTTC. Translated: CASSLVGQGNNEQFF. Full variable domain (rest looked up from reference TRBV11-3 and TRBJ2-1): EAGVVQSPRYKIIEKKQPVAFWCNPISGHNTLYWYLQNLGQGPELLIRYENEEAVDDSQLPKDRFSAERLKGVDSTLKIQPAELGDSAVYLCASSLVGQGNNEQFFGPGTRLTVL.